This record looks at one T cell receptor (beta chain) sequence and its context. Its specificity is unknown. This CDR3 has 16 amino acids. With 6 bases removed from V and 3 bases from J, the gap between germline ends came to 19 bases. CDR1 SGHDN and CDR2 FVKESK come from the germline V gene. This record belongs to a study of STAT3 mutations in large granular lymphocyte leukemia. Overall study findings and caveats: In T-cell large granular lymphocyte leukemia, about half of patients showed multiple immunodominant subclonotypes.

Method: immunoSEQ multiplex PCR; TCRdb's copy keeps in-frame clones and lacks some. This sample has tens of thousands of clones, with about 81% found just once. The receptor comes from a human donor with T large granular lymphocyte leukemia. Some clones in this sample may be carry-over from other donors' samples. This rearrangement joins TRBV14 to TRBJ2-3; tentatively, D is TRBD1 (6 bases). Sample: PBMCs. The CDR3, as DNA: TGTGCCAGCAGTCGGCTGACAGGTCTGGGGACAGATACGCAGTATTTT. It translates to CASSRLTGLGTDTQYF.